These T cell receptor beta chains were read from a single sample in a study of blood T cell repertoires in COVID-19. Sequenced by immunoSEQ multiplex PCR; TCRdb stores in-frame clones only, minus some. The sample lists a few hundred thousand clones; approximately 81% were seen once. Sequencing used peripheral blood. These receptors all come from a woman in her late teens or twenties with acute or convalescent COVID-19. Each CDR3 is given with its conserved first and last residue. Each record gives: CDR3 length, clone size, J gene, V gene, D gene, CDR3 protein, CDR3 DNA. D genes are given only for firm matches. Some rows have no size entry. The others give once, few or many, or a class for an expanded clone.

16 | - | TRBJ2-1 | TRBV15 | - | CATSGPQGREWDEQFF | TGTGCCACCAGCGGGCCCCAGGGGCGGGAGTGGGATGAGCAGTTCTTC
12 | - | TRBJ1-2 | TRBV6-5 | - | CASSPTTRGYTF | TGTGCCAGCAGTCCAACGACGAGGGGCTACACCTTC
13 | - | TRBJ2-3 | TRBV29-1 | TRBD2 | CSVVLAGTDTQYF | TGCAGCGTTGTTCTAGCGGGGACAGATACGCAGTATTTT
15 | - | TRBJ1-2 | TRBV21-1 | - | CASSKVHSRANGYTF | TGTGCCAGCAGCAAAGTTCATAGCAGGGCTAATGGCTACACCTTC
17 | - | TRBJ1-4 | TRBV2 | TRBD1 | CASRDTGDRTLYEKLFF | TGTGCCAGCAGAGATACAGGGGATAGGACCCTTTATGAAAAACTGTTTTTT
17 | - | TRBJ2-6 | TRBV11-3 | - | CASSPGQGASGANVLTF | TGTGCCAGCAGCCCCGGGCAGGGTGCTTCTGGGGCCAACGTCCTGACTTTC
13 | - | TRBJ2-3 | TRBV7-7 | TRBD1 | CASSLVRDRDLYF | TGTGCTAGCAGCTTAGTACGGGACAGGGATCTTTATTTT
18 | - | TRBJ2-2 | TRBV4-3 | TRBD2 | CASSQDGTSGKMGGELFF | TGCGCCAGCAGCCAAGACGGGACTAGCGGGAAGATGGGGGGGGAGCTGTTTTTT
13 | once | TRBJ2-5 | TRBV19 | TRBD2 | CASSIGGARTQYF | TGTGCCAGTAGTATCGGGGGGGCAAGAACCCAGTACTTC
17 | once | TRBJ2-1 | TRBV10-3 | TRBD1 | CAISSTGTGTIYNEQFF | TGTGCCATCAGCAGTACCGGGACAGGGACTATCTACAATGAGCAGTTCTTC
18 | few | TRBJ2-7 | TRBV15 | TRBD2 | CATSREALAGGQSYEQYF | TGTGCCACCAGCAGAGAAGCGCTAGCGGGAGGGCAGAGTTACGAGCAGTACTTC
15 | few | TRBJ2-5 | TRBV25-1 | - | CASSEGGQDVGTQYF | TGTGCCAGCAGTGAAGGAGGGCAGGACGTGGGGACCCAGTACTTC
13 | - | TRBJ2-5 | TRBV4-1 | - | CASSQDQRETQYF | TGCGCCAGCAGCCAAGATCAGCGAGAGACCCAGTACTTC
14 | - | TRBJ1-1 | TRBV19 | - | CASSNRVVNTEAFF | TGTGCCAGTAGTAACAGGGTGGTAAACACTGAAGCTTTCTTT
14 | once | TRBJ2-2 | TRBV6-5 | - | CASSNAQGTGELFF | TGTGCCAGCAGCAACGCACAGGGAACCGGGGAGCTGTTTTTT
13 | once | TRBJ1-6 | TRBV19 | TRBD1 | CASRGQFHPPLHF | TGTGCCAGTAGGGGACAGTTTCATCCACCCCTCCACTTT
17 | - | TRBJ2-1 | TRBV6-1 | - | CASSEVGGSSSYNEQFF | TGTGCCAGCAGTGAAGTAGGCGGCTCCAGCTCCTACAATGAGCAGTTCTTC
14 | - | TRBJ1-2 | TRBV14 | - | CASSQEAGRLGYTF | TGTGCCAGCAGCCAAGAAGCGGGCCGGTTGGGCTACACCTTC
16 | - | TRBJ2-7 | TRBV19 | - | CASSMLAGQGSYEQYF | TGTGCCAGTAGTATGTTAGCGGGACAGGGCTCCTACGAGCAGTACTTC
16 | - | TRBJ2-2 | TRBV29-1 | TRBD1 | CSVEDKHGTGFGELFF | TGCAGCGTTGAAGATAAACACGGGACAGGGTTCGGGGAGCTGTTTTTT
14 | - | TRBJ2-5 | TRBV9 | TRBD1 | CASSDGQGGETQYF | TGTGCCAGCAGCGACGGACAGGGTGGAGAGACCCAGTACTTC
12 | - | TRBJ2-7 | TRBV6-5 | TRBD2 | CASSYGGVEQYF | TGTGCCAGCAGTTACGGGGGGGTCGAGCAGTACTTC
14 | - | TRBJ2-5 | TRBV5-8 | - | CASSLWGVQETQYF | TGTGCCAGCAGCTTGTGGGGAGTCCAAGAGACCCAGTACTTC
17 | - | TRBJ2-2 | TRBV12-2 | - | CASRLASHQGFTGELFF | TGTGCAAGTCGCTTAGCGTCCCACCAGGGGTTCACCGGGGAGCTGTTTTTT
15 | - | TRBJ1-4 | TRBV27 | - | CASSLWGLANEKLFF | TGTGCCAGCAGTTTATGGGGGCTCGCTAATGAAAAACTGTTTTTT
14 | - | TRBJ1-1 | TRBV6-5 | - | CASSQRGKNTEAFF | TGTGCCAGCAGTCAACGGGGGAAGAACACTGAAGCTTTCTTT
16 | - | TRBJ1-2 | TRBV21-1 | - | CASSKDLGEGNYGYTF | TGTGCCAGCAGCAAAGATTTAGGGGAAGGTAACTATGGCTACACCTTC
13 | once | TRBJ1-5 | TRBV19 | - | CASSMLSNQPQHF | TGTGCCAGTAGTATGTTATCTAATCAGCCCCAGCATTTT
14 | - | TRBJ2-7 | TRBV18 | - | CASSPETFAYEQYF | TGTGCCAGCTCACCAGAGACTTTCGCCTACGAGCAGTACTTC
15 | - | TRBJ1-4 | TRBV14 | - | CASSGFGFTGEKLFF | TGTGCCAGCAGCGGGTTCGGGTTCACAGGAGAAAAACTGTTTTTT
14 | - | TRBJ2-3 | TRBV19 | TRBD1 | CATSKGQRTDTQYF | TGTGCCACTAGTAAGGGACAGCGCACAGATACGCAGTATTTT
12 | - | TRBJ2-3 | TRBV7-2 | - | CASSLRSDTQYF | TGTGCCAGCAGCTTACGTTCAGATACGCAGTATTTT
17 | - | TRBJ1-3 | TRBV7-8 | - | CASSYNIGGTVGNTIYF | TGTGCCAGCAGCTACAACATCGGAGGTACCGTTGGAAACACCATATATTTT
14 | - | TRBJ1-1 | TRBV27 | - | CASSLTGLGTEAFF | TGTGCCAGCAGTTTAACAGGGTTAGGCACTGAAGCTTTCTTT
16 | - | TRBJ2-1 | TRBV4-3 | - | CASSQDRAARLAEQFF | TGCGCCAGCAGCCAAGATCGAGCGGCCCGGCTCGCTGAGCAGTTCTTC
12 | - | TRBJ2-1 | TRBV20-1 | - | CSASSHPNEQFF | TGCAGTGCTAGTAGCCACCCCAATGAGCAGTTCTTC
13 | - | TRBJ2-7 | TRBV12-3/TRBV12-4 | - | CASSPYFSYEQYF | TGTGCCAGCAGTCCCTACTTCTCCTACGAGCAGTACTTC
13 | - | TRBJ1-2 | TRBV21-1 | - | CASSARTRDGYTF | TGTGCCAGCAGCGCGCGCACCAGGGATGGCTACACCTTC
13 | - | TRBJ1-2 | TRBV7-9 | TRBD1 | CASSPGQGWGYTF | TGTGCCAGCAGCCCGGGACAGGGCTGGGGCTACACCTTC
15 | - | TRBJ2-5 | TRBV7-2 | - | CASSLQAGAKETQYF | TGTGCCAGCAGCTTACAGGCAGGGGCCAAAGAGACCCAGTACTTC
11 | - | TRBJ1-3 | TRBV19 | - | CASSAQGPIYF | TGTGCCAGTAGTGCACAGGGCCCCATATATTTT
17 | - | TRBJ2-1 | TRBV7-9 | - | CASSSREASAPRSEQFF | TGTGCCAGCAGCTCAAGAGAAGCTAGCGCCCCCCGGTCGGAGCAGTTCTTC
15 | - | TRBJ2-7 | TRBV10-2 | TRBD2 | CASSVFGAGAYEQYF | TGCGCCAGCAGTGTTTTTGGAGCGGGGGCCTACGAGCAGTACTTC
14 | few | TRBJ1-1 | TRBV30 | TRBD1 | CAWTYRGYRTEAFF | TGTGCCTGGACCTACAGGGGATATCGGACTGAAGCTTTCTTT
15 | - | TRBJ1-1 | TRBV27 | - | CASSTTGHPNTEAFF | TGTGCCAGCAGTACGACGGGACACCCGAACACTGAAGCTTTCTTT
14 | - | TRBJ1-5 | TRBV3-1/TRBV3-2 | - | CASSLSGSNQPQHF | TGTGCCAGCAGCCTTAGCGGTAGCAATCAGCCCCAGCATTTT
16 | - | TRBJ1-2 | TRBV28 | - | CASTLDRVSSNYGYTF | TGTGCCAGCACCCTGGACAGAGTATCATCTAACTATGGCTACACCTTC
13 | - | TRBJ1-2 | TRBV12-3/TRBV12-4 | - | CASSFSGFVGYTF | TGTGCCAGCAGTTTCTCAGGGTTCGTCGGCTACACCTTC
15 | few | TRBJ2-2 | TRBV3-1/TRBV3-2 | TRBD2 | CASSQGGRARGELFF | TGTGCCAGCAGCCAAGGCGGGAGGGCCAGGGGGGAGCTGTTTTTT
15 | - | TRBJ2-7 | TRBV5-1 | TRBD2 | CASSQRTSGTYEQYF | TGCGCCAGCAGCCAGCGGACTAGCGGTACCTACGAGCAGTACTTC
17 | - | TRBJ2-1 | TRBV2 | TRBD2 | CASSEARGGRSYNEQFF | TGTGCCAGCAGTGAAGCGCGGGGGGGAAGGTCCTACAATGAGCAGTTCTTC
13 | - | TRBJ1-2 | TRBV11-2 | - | CASSGRGGEGYTF | TGTGCCAGCAGCGGCCGGGGGGGGGAAGGCTACACCTTC
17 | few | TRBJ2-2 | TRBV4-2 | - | CASSPYRIGGTEGELFF | TGTGCCAGCAGCCCGTACAGGATAGGTGGCACTGAAGGGGAGCTGTTTTTT
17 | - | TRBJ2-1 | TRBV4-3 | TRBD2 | CASSQDGLAGGPHEQFF | TGCGCCAGCAGCCAAGACGGACTAGCGGGAGGGCCCCATGAGCAGTTCTTC
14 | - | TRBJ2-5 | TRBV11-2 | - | CASSLGFGRETQYF | TGTGCCAGCAGCTTAGGGTTTGGCCGAGAGACCCAGTACTTC